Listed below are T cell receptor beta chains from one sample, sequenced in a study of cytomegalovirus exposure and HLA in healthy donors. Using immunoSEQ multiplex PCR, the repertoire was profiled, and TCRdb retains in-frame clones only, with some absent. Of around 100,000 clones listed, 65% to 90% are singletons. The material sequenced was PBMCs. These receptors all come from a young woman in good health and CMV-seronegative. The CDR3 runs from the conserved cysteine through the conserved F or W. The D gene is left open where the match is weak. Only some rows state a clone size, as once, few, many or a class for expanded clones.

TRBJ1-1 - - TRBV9 CASSRTMNTEAFF TGTGCCAGCAGCAGGACTATGAACACTGAAGCTTTCTTT
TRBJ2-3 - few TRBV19 CASSSISTDTQYF TGTGCCAGTAGTTCAATTAGCACAGATACGCAGTATTTT
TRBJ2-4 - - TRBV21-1 CASTSSRDRVNKNIQYF TGTGCCAGCACCTCTTCCCGGGACAGGGTAAACAAAAACATTCAGTACTTC
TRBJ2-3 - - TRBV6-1 CASSELLGAGGTDTQYF TGTGCCAGCAGTGAACTCTTGGGGGCAGGGGGCACAGATACGCAGTATTTT
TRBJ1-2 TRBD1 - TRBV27 CASSSWTGGGYTF TGTGCCAGCAGTTCATGGACAGGGGGTGGCTACACCTTC
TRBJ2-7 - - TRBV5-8 CASSLYQGLGEQYF TGTGCCAGCAGCTTGTATCAGGGTTTGGGTGAGCAGTACTTC
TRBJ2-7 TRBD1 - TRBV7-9 CSSSEWGQGIHEQYF TGTTCCAGCAGCGAATGGGGACAGGGGATCCACGAGCAGTACTTC
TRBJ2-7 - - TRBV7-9 CASSFSGEQYF TGTGCCAGCAGCTTTAGTGGCGAGCAGTACTTC
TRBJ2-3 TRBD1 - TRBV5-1 CASSPRQGAPDTQYF TGCGCCAGCAGTCCCCGACAGGGGGCCCCAGATACGCAGTATTTT
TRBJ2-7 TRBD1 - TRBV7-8 CASSSPLKGAPSYEQYF TGTGCCAGCAGCTCCCCCCTGAAGGGGGCCCCATCCTACGAGCAGTACTTC
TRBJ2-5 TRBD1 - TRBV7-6 CASSFGQGRGGETQYF TGTGCCAGCAGCTTTGGACAGGGTCGGGGTGGGGAGACCCAGTACTTC
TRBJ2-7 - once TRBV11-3 CASSPSGSAYEQYF TGTGCCAGCAGCCCGTCGGGGTCGGCCTACGAGCAGTACTTC
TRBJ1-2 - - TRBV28 CASSSVRTGVHGYTF TGTGCCAGCAGTTCCGTTAGGACGGGGGTGCATGGCTACACCTTC
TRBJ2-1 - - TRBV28 CASSGGALYNEQFF TGTGCCAGCAGTGGGGGGGCCCTATACAATGAGCAGTTCTTC
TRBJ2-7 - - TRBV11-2 CASSAGNRGYEQYF TGTGCCAGCAGCGCGGGTAACCGGGGTTACGAGCAGTACTTC
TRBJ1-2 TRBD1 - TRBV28 CASSFQGQGVYGYTF TGTGCCAGCAGTTTTCAGGGGCAGGGGGTTTATGGCTACACCTTC
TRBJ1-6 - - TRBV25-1 CASSAPPLHF TGTGCCAGCAGTGCCCCTCCCCTCCACTTT
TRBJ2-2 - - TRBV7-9 CSSSLWRGQKLAGELFF TGTTCCAGCAGCTTATGGCGTGGACAGAAACTCGCCGGGGAGCTGTTTTTT
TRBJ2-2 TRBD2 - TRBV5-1 CASSLGGLGTGELFF TGCGCCAGCAGCTTGGGAGGACTAGGGACCGGGGAGCTGTTTTTT
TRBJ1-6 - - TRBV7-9 CASSPQFGGSSYNSPLHF TGTGCCAGCAGCCCCCAGTTTGGGGGCAGCTCCTATAATTCACCCCTCCACTTT
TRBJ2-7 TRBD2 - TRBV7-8 CASSLLRGGPSYEQYF TGTGCCAGCAGCTTGCTACGCGGGGGGCCATCCTACGAGCAGTACTTC
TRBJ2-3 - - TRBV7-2 CASSLQGTGTDTQYF TGTGCCAGCAGTCTGCAGGGAACGGGCACAGATACGCAGTATTTT
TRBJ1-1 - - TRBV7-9 CASRRWGGLNTEAFF TGTGCCAGCCGAAGGTGGGGGGGCCTGAACACTGAAGCTTTCTTT
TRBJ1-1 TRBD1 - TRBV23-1 CASSQSLSPGTGDTEAFF TGCGCCAGCAGTCAATCGCTATCTCCGGGGACAGGGGACACTGAAGCTTTCTTT
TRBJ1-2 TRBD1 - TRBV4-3 CASSQGGTGQDTYGYTF TGCGCCAGCAGCCAAGGGGGGACGGGACAGGACACCTATGGCTACACCTTC
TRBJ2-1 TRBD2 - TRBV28 CASRLNSGSFRYSYNEQFF TGTGCCAGCAGGCTAAATAGCGGGAGCTTTCGGTACTCCTACAATGAGCAGTTCTTC